The entry below gives a single T cell receptor beta chain sequence along with its context. Its cognate antigen is unknown. Trimming stripped 6 bases from V and 2 bases from J, with 14 bases between. In germline, CDR1 is SGHTA, CDR2 FQGNSA. The CDR3 contains 14 residues. Isolated RNA was reverse transcribed in full, so expressed TCRB transcripts were sequenced. Sequenced by immunoSEQ multiplex PCR; TCRdb stores in-frame clones only, minus some. The sample has 600,000 to 700,000 clones; over 10% are singletons. A heparinised blood draw that averaged about 110 mL was obtained once from each donor. Via the markers CD45RO/CCR7/CD25/CD127/CD95/CD27, stem cell-like memory, regulatory, central memory and naive CD4+ cells were sorted. Every sorted population was more than 95% pure. These data come from a study of beta chain features in type 1 diabetes. Points from the study as a whole: Across patients, naive, central memory and Treg TCRB repertoires exhibited apparently greater similarity than was observed across healthy donors. Patients with Type 1 diabetes showed moderately but significantly shorter TCRB CDR3s in all four CD4+ subsets.

Input material: naive CD4+ T cells from blood. This chain joins TRBV7-2 and TRBJ2-7; possibly TRBD1 for D (5 bases). This TCR derives from a man aged 25-45 years with type 1 diabetes. The CDR3 loop is CASSPRAGPYEQYF. The CDR3 DNA reads TGTGCCAGCAGTCCTCGGGCAGGGCCCTACGAGCAGTACTTC. Drawing the rest from reference TRBV7-2 and TRBJ2-7, the complete variable domain is GAGVSQSPSNKVTEKGKDVELRCDPISGHTALYWYRQSLGQGLEFLIYFQGNSAPDKSGLPSDRFSAERTGGSVSTLTIQRTQQEDSAVYLCASSPRAGPYEQYFGPGTRLTVT.